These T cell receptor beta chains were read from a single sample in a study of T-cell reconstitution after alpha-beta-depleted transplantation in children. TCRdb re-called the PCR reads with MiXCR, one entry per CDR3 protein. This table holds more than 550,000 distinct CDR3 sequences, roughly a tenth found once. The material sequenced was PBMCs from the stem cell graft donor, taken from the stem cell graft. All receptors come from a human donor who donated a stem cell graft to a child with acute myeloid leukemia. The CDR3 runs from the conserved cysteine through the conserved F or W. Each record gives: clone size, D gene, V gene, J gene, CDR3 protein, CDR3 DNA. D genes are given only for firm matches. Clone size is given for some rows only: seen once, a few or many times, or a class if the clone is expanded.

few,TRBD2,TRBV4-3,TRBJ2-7,CASSQEASGTHEQYF,TGCGCCAGCAGCCAAGAAGCTAGCGGGACCCACGAGCAGTACTTC
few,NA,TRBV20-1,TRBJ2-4,CSAPRNIQYF,TGCAGTGCCCCCAGAAACATTCAGTACTTC
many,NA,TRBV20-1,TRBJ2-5,CSARLANEETQYF,TGCAGTGCTAGGTTGGCCAATGAAGAGACCCAGTACTTC
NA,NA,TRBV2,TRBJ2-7,CASGEGFYEQYF,TGTGCCTCAGGGGAGGGGTTCTACGAGCAGTACTTC
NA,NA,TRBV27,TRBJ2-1,CASSLSASEYNEQFF,TGTGCCAGCAGTTTATCGGCTAGCGAATACAATGAGCAGTTCTTC
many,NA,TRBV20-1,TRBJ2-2,CSAGVLGLSAGELFF,TGCAGTGCTGGAGTTTTGGGACTGTCTGCCGGGGAGCTGTTTTTT
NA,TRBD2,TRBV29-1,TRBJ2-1,CSVSGTSGRSNEQFF,TGCAGCGTTTCCGGGACTAGCGGGAGGAGCAATGAGCAGTTCTTC
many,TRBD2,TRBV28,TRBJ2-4,CASSHYQGRVKNIQYF,TGTGCCAGCAGTCACTACCAAGGGAGGGTTAAAAACATTCAGTACTTC
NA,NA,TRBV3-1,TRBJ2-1,CASSQAAFYNEQFF,TGTGCCAGCAGCCAAGCGGCTTTCTACAATGAGCAGTTCTTC
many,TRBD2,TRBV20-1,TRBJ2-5,CSATPVGGRVETQYF,TGCAGTGCTACCCCGGTCGGCGGGAGGGTCGAGACCCAGTACTTC
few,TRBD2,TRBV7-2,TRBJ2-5,CASSLPSGAQETQYF,TGTGCCAGCAGCTTACCTAGCGGGGCCCAAGAGACCCAGTACTTC
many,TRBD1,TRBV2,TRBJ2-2,CASSDRATGELFF,TGTGCCAGCAGCGACAGGGCCACCGGGGAGCTGTTTTTT